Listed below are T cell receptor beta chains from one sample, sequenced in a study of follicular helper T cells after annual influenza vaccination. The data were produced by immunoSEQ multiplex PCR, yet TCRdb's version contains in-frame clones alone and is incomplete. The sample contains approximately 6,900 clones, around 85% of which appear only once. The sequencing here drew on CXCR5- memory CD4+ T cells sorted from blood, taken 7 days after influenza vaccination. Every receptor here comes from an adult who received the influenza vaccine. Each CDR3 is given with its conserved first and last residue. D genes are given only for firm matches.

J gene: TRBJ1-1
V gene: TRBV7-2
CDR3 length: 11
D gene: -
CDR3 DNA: TGTGCCAGCAGCTTAGACACTGAAGCTTTCTTT
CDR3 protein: CASSLDTEAFF

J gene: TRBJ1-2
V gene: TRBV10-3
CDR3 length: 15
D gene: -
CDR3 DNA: TGTGCCATCAGCGAGGGGGGGCAACCTAACTATGGCTACACCTTC
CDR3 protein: CAISEGGQPNYGYTF

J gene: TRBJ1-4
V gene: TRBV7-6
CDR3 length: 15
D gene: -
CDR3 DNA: TGTGCCAGCAGCCCCACAGGGACAACTAATGAAAAACTGTTTTTT
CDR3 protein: CASSPTGTTNEKLFF

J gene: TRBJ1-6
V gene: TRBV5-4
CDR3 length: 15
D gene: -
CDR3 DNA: TGTGCCAGCAGCTTGGACAGGATCTATAATTCACCCCTCCACTTT
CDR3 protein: CASSLDRIYNSPLHF

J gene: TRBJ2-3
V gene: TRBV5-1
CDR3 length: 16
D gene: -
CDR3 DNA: TGCGCCAGCAGCTTGGAAGGGGGCGGGAGGACAGATACGCAGTATTTT
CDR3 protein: CASSLEGGGRTDTQYF

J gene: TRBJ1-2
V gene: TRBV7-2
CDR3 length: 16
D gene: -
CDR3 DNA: TGTGCCAGCAGCTCACGCCGAGCGGGCTGGGGCTATGGCTACACCTTC
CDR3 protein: CASSSRRAGWGYGYTF

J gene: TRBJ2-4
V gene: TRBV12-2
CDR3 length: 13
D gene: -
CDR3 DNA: TGTGCAAGTCGCTTAGGGATCGTCCAAATTCAGTACTTC
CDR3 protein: CASRLGIVQIQYF

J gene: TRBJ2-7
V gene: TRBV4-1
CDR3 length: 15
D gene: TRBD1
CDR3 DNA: TGCGCCAGCAGCCAAGCCAGGGACAGGATCTACGAGCAGTACTTC
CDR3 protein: CASSQARDRIYEQYF

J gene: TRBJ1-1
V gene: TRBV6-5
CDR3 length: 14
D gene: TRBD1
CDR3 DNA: TGTGCCAGCAGTTACACCACAGGGGTCTCTGAAGCTTTCTTT
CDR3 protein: CASSYTTGVSEAFF

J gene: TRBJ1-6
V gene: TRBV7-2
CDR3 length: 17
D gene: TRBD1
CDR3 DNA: TGTGCCAGCAGCTTAGGAGGGGGCGCTTCCTATAATTCACCCCTCCACTTT
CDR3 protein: CASSLGGGASYNSPLHF

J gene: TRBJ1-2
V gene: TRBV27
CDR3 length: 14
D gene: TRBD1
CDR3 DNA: TGTGCCAGCAGTAAAGAGGCCGGGACAGTTGGCTACACCTTC
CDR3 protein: CASSKEAGTVGYTF

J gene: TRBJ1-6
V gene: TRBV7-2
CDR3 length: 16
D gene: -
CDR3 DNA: TGTGCCAGCAGCTTAGACTCTAGCTCCTATAATTCACCCCTCCACTTT
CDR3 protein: CASSLDSSSYNSPLHF

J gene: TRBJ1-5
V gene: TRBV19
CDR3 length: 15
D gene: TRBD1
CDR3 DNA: TGTGCCAGTAGTACAACAGGGGAGGGGTATCAGCCCCAGCATTTT
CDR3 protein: CASSTTGEGYQPQHF

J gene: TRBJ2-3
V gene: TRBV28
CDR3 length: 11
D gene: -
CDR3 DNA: TGTGCCGGCAGTCTCACAGATACGCAGTATTTT
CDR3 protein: CAGSLTDTQYF

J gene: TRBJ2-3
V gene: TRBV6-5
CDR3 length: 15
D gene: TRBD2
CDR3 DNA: TGTGCCAGCAGTCGTAGCGGGGTTAGCACAGATACGCAGTATTTT
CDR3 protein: CASSRSGVSTDTQYF